This entry describes one TCR beta chain. The V gene's germline CDR1 is SGHDT and CDR2 YYEEEE. The CDR3 is 17 residues long. The junction had 15 bases not matched to a gene; V was cut back by 5 bases and J by 5 bases. This sample is part of a study of blood T cell repertoires in COVID-19. For the study at large: Samples representing acute and convalescent COVID-19 were sourced from the United States, Italy and Spain.

TCRdb's copy holds only in-frame clones and misses some; the assay was immunoSEQ multiplex PCR. The top ten clones hold 1.5% to 2% of a sample with about 200,000 clones, 88% of them seen once. This sequence joins TRBV5-6 and TRBJ2-5, with TRBD2 matching 10 bases. Sequencing was carried out using peripheral blood. The receptor was isolated from a man between 18 and 35 years old with active or convalescent COVID-19. The CDR3 loop is CASRFGLASGSWETQYF. CDR3 coding DNA: TGTGCCAGCAGATTTGGGTTGGCTAGCGGGAGCTGGGAGACCCAGTACTTC.